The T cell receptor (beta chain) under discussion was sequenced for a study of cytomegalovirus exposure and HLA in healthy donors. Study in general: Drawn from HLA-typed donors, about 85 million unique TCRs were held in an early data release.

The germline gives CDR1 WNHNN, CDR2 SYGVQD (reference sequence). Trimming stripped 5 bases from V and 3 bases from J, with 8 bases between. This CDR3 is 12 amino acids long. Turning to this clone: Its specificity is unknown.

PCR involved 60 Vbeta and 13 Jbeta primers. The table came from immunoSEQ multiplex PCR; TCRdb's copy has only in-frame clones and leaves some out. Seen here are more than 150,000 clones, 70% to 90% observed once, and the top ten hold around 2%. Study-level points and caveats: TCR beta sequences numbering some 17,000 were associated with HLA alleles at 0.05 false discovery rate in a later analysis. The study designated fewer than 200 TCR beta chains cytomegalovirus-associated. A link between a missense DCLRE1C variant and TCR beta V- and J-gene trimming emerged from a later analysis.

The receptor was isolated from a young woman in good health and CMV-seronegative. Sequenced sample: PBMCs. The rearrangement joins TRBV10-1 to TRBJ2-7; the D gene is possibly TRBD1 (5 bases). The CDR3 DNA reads TGCGCCAGCAGTTGGGGCGGCTACGAGCAGTACTTC. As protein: CASSWGGYEQYF.